The 8 T cell receptor beta chains listed next were all sequenced from one sample in a study of blood T cells in healthy people across ages. A second PCR, run for roughly 7 to 11 cycles, used a sample-barcoded 5' primer plus a J-beta primer mix. Each CDR3 protein is one row after TCRdb ran MiXCR on the 5' RACE reads. The data show 710,000 or so distinct CDR3 sequences, with about 30% seen just once and 15% held by the top ten. The material sequenced was blood. The source of these receptors is a woman older than 75 in good health.

CDR3 nucleotide sequence: TGTGCCAGCAGTGTCGTGGCTGGGACTAATGAAAAACTGTTTTTT. Translated: CASSVVAGTNEKLFF. This chain connects TRBV6-5 to TRBJ1-4; D uncertain. CDR1 MNHEY and CDR2 SVGAGI come from the germline V gene. Trimming took off 5 bases at V and 2 bases at J, with 12 bases between the two ends. CDR3 size: 15 residues.

This clonotype appeared many times. The V gene is TRBV5-1, the J gene TRBJ2-3, with 9 bases that match TRBD2. The CDR3 loop spans 18 amino acids. Germline V lookup: CDR1 SGHRS, CDR2 YFSETQ. V lost 3 bases to trimming and J lost 0 bases; unmatched junction nucleotides: 11. The CDR3 DNA follows: TGCGCCAGCAGCTCTACAGCGGGGGGACTAACTAGCACAGATACGCAGTATTTT. It yields the protein CASSSTAGGLTSTDTQYF. Together with reference TRBV5-1 and TRBJ2-3, the CDR3 gives the full variable domain: KAGVTQTPRYLIKTRGQQVTLSCSPISGHRSVSWYQQTPGQGLQFLFEYFSETQRNKGNFPGRFSGRQFSNSRSEMNVSTLELGDSALYLCASSSTAGGLTSTDTQYFGPGTRLTVL.

The V call is TRBV5-1, the J call TRBJ2-5; TRBD2 agrees at 8 bases. The CDR3 loop spans 15 amino acids. The junction had 11 bases not matched to a gene; V was cut back by 1 base and J by 9 bases. Germline V gene sequence: CDR1 SGHRS, CDR2 YFSETQ. CDR3 DNA sequence: TGCGCCAGCAGCTTGTCGGGACTAGGAAGGGCGCCCCAGTACTTC. This sequence encodes CASSLSGLGRAPQYF.

As to this clonotype: A much larger clone lies a single base off, so this may be a read error. The CDR3 DNA follows: TGTGCCAGCAGCTCCGACAGGGTTAGTCAGCCCCAGCATTTT. Translated, it gives CASSSDRVSQPQHF. The J gene is TRBJ1-5, the V gene TRBV7-2, with 7 bases aligning to TRBD1. The CDR3 runs to 14 residues. Germline V gene lookup returns CDR1 SGHTA and CDR2 FQGNSA. The J segment lost 6 bases and the V segment lost 4 bases, leaving 6 bases of the junction unmatched.

In its sample, this clonotype was seen many times. The CDR3 spells CASSLNLIGTRRIDTQYF. CDR3 DNA sequence: TGTGCCAGCAGCTTGAATCTAATAGGGACTAGAAGAATAGATACGCAGTATTTT. This rearrangement joins TRBV5-6 to TRBJ2-3; 8 bases agree with TRBD2. The CDR3 is 18 amino acids. Germline CDR1 reads SGHDT; CDR2 reads YYEEEE. The ends lost 1 base at V and 5 bases at J; junction bases unmatched: 15.

This clonotype has at least ten counts. V usage is TRBV28 and J usage is TRBJ2-3, with unresolved D. Germline CDR1 and CDR2: MDHEN and SYDVKM. CDR3 length: 15 residues. Trimming removed 6 bases at V and 5 bases at J, with 18 bases between. The CDR3 sequence is CASRLRAPTRDTQYF. CDR3 nucleotides: TGTGCCAGCAGGCTTCGGGCCCCTACCAGAGATACGCAGTATTTT.

The genes are TRBV6-1 and TRBJ1-1, with TRBD1 identical over 8 bases. The junction had 16 bases not matched to a gene; V was cut back by 4 bases and J by 9 bases. CDR3 length equals 16 residues. Germline V gene lookup returns CDR1 MNHNS and CDR2 SASEGT. The CDR3 here is CASSASGTGLYEQAFF. CDR3 DNA sequence: TGTGCCAGCAGTGCCTCCGGGACAGGCCTTTACGAACAAGCTTTCTTT.

This clonotype was picked up a small number of times. An end of the junction does not agree with germline; a read error may underlie this. The chain is built from TRBV27 and TRBJ1-2; TRBD1 aligns across 8 bases. Germline CDR1 MNHEY, CDR2 SMNVEV (reference sequence). The CDR3 runs to 13 residues. CDR3 amino acids: CASSAAGGYDYTF. The CDR3 bases are TGTGCCAGCAGTGCCGCAGGGGGCTATGACTACACCTTC.